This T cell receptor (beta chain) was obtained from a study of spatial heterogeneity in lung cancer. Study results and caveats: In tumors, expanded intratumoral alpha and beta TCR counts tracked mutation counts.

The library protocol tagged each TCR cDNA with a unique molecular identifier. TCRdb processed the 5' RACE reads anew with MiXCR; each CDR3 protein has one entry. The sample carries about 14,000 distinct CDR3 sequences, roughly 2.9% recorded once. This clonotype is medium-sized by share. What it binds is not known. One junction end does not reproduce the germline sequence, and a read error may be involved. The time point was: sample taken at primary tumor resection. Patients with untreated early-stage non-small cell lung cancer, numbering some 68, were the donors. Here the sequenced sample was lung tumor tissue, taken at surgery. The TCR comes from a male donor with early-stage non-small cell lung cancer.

In DNA form, the CDR3 reads TGTGCTAGCAGCTTAGGACAGGGGGTCTACAATGAGCAGTTCTTC. Its translation is CASSLGQGVYNEQFF. The rearrangement joins TRBV7-7 to TRBJ2-1; 10 bases are a match to TRBD1. Germline assignment: CDR1 SSHAT and CDR2 FNYEAQ (reference sequence). The CDR3 contains 15 residues.